This T cell receptor beta chain was sequenced for a study of blood T cell repertoires in COVID-19. Across the whole study: Researchers got acute and convalescent COVID-19 samples from the United States, Italy and Spain. T cells, B-cell-depleted T cells, or PBMCs supplied cDNA or gDNA.

How the authors handled the data: The authors estimated nucleated cell counts from reference gene primer amplification. Clones were read by immunoSEQ multiplex PCR, and TCRdb kept only the in-frame ones, dropping some. V and J calls and clone size are copied from that table; D and trimming were computed from the DNA. The data contain 50,000 to 65,000 clones, approximately 88% of them singletons. The CDR3 covers 18 residues. Germline V gene lookup returns CDR1 LGHNA and CDR2 YSLEER. V lost 0 bases to trimming and J lost 4 bases, with 19 bases between them. The receptor's source is a human donor in a cohort sampled during active COVID-19. The J gene is TRBJ2-4, the V gene TRBV4-3, with D tentatively TRBD1 (6 bases). The sequencing input was peripheral blood. The CDR3 spells CASSQDPHRVGLKNIQYF. As DNA, the CDR3 is TGCGCCAGCAGCCAAGACCCACACAGGGTCGGGTTAAAAAACATTCAGTACTTC.